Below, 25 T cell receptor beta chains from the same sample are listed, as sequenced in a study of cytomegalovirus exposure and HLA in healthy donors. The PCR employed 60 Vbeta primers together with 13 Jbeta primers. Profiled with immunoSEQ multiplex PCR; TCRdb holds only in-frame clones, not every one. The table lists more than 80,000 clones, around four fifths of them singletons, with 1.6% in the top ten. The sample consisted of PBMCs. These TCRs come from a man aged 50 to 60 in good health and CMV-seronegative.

This chain's CDR3 is CAISQDRAYGYTF. Written as DNA, the CDR3 is TGTGCCATCAGTCAGGACAGGGCTTATGGCTACACCTTC. This chain links TRBV10-3 with TRBJ1-2, with 8 nucleotides matching TRBD1. The germline gives CDR1 ENHRY, CDR2 SYGVKD. The CDR3 covers 13 residues. After removal of 5 bases from V and 5 bases from J, the junction contained 4 bases not matched to a gene.

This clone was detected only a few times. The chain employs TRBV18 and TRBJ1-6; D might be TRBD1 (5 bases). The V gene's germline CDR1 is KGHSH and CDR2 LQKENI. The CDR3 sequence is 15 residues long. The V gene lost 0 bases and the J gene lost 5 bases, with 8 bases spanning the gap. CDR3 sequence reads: CASSPPQGNNSPLHF. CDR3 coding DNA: TGTGCCAGCTCACCACCGCAGGGCAATAATTCACCCCTCCACTTT.

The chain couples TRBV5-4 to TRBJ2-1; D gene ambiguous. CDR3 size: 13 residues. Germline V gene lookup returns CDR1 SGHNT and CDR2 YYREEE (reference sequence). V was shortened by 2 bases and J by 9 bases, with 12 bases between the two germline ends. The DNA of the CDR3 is TGTGCCAGCAGCTTTGCAAACGGTCTTGAGCAGTTCTTC. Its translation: CASSFANGLEQFF. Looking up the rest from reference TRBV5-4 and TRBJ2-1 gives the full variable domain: ETGVTQSPTHLIKTRGQQVTLRCSSQSGHNTVSWYQQALGQGPQFIFQYYREEENGRGNFPPRFSGLQFPNYSSELNVNALELDDSALYLCASSFANGLEQFFGPGTRLTVL.

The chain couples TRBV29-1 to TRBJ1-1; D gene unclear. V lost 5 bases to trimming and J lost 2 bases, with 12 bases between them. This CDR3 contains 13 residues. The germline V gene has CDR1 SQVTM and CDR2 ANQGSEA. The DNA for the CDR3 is TGCAGCGTTCCCCGGGAGGGTAACACTGAAGCTTTCTTT. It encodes CSVPREGNTEAFF. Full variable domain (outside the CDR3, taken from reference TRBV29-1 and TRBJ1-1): SAVISQKPSRDICQRGTSLTIQCQVDSQVTMMFWYRQQPGQSLTLIATANQGSEATYESGFVIDKFPISRPNLTFSTLTVSNMSPEDSSIYLCSVPREGNTEAFFGQGTRLTVV.

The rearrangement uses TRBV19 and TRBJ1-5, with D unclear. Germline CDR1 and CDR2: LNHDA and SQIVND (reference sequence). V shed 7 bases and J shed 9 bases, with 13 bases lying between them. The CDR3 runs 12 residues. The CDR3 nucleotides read TGTGCCAGTATGGGAGGTCCGGGGCCCCAGCATTTT. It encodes CASMGGPGPQHF. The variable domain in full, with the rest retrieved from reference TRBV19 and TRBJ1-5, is DGGITQSPKYLFRKEGQNVTLSCEQNLNHDAMYWYRQDPGQGLRLIYYSQIVNDFQKGDIAEGYSVSREKKESFPLTVTSAQKNPTAFYLCASMGGPGPQHFGDGTRLSIL.

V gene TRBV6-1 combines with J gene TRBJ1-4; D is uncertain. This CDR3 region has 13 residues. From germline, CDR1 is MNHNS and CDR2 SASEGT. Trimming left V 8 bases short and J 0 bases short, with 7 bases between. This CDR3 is CASRTATNEKLFF. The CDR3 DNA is TGTGCCAGCCGTACTGCAACTAATGAAAAACTGTTTTTT.

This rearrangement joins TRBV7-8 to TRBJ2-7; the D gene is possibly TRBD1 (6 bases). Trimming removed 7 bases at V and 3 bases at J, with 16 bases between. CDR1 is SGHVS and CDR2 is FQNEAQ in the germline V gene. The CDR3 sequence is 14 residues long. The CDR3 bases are TGTGCCAGCACACAGGGAAGGTTGAACTACGAGCAGTACGTC. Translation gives CASTQGRLNYEQYV.

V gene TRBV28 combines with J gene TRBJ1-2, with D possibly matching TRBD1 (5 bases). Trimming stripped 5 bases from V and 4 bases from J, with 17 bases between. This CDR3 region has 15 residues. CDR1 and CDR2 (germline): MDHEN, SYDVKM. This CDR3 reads CASSHGGTRGYGYTF. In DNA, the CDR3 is TGTGCCAGCAGTCACGGGGGGACTAGGGGCTATGGCTACACCTTC.

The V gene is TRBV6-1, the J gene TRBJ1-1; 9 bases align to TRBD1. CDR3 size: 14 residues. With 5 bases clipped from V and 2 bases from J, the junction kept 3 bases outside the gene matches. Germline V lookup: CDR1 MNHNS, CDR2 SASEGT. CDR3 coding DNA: TGTGCCAGCAGTCGAACAGGGGGCAACACTGAAGCTTTCTTT. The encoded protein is CASSRTGGNTEAFF.

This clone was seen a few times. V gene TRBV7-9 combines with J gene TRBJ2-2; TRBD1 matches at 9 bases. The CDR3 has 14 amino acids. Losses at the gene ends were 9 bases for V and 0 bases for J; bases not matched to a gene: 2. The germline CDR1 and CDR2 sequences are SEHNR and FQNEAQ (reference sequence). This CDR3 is CARGQGTNTGELFF. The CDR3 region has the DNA TGTGCCAGAGGACAGGGGACGAACACCGGGGAGCTGTTTTTT.

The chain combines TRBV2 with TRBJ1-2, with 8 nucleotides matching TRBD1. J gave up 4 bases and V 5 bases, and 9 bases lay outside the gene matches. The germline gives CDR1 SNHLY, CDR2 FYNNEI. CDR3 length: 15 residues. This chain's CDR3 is CASSPGQGKIYGYTF. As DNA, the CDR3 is TGTGCCAGCAGTCCAGGACAGGGCAAAATCTATGGCTACACCTTC.

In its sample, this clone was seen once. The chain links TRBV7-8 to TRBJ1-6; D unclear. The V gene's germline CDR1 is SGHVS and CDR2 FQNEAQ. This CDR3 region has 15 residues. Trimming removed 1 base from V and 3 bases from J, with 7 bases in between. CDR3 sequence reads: CASSLESLYNSPLHF. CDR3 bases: TGTGCCAGCAGCTTAGAATCACTCTATAATTCACCCCTCCACTTT.

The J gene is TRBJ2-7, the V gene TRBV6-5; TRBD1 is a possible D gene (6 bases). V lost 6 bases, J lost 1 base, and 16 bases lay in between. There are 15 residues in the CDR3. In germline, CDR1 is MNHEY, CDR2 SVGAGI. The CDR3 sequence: CASSRRGVNSYEQYF. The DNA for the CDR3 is TGTGCCAGCAGCCGCAGGGGAGTAAATTCCTACGAGCAGTACTTC.

CDR3 residues: CASSQDRDEQYF. DNA of the CDR3: TGCGCCAGCAGTCAGGACAGGGACGAGCAGTACTTC. The chain links TRBV5-1 to TRBJ2-5, with TRBD1 matching 8 bases. The J call may be faulty, since TRBJ2-7 better matches the DNA end. The length of the CDR3 is 12 residues. The germline V gene encodes CDR1 SGHRS and CDR2 YFSETQ.

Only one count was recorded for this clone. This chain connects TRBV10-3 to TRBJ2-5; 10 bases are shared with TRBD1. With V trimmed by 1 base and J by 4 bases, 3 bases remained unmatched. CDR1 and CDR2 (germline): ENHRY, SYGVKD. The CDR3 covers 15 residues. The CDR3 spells CAISEFGQGGETQYF. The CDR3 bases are TGTGCCATCAGTGAGTTTGGACAGGGGGGAGAGACCCAGTACTTC.

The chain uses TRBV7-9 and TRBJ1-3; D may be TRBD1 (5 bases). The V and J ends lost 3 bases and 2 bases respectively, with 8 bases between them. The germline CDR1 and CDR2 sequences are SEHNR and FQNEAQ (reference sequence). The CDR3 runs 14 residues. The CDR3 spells CASSLGGAGNTIYF. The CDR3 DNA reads TGTGCCAGCAGCTTGGGGGGAGCTGGAAACACCATATATTTT.

CDR3 protein: CASTAGEVGYTF. The CDR3 region has the DNA TGTGCCAGCACCGCCGGTGAGGTCGGCTACACCTTC. The gene calls are TRBV11-2 and TRBJ1-2; D is undetermined. The CDR3 runs 12 residues. Trimming pared 7 bases from V and 8 bases from J, leaving 14 bases between. The germline gives CDR1 SGHAT, CDR2 FQNNGV.

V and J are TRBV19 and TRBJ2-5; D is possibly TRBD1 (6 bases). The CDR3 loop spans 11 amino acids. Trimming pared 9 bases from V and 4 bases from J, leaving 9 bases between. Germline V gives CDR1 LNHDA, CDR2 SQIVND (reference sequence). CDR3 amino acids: CASTGSETQYF. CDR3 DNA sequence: TGTGCCAGCACAGGGTCAGAGACCCAGTACTTC.

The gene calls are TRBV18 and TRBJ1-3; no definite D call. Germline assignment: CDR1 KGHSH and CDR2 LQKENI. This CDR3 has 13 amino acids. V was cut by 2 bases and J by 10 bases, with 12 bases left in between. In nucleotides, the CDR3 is TGTGCCAGCTCACCAACTACCGACCTGACCATATATTTT. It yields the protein CASSPTTDLTIYF. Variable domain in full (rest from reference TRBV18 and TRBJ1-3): NAGVMQNPRHLVRRRGQEARLRCSPMKGHSHVYWYRQLPEEGLKFMVYLQKENIIDESGMPKERFSAEFPKEGPSILRIQQVVRGDSAAYFCASSPTTDLTIYFGEGSWLTVV.

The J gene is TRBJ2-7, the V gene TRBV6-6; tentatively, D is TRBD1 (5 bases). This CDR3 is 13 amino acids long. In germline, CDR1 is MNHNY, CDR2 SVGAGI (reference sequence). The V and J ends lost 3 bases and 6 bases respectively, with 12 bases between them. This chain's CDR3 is CASSYFRGAEQYF. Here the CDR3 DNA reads TGTGCCAGCAGTTATTTTAGGGGTGCCGAGCAGTACTTC.

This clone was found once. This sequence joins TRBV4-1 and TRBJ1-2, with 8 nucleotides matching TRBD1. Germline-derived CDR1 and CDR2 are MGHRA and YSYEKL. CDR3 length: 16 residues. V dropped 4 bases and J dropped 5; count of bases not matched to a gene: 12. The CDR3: CASSLTKDREGYGYTF. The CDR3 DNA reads TGCGCCAGCAGCCTCACTAAGGACAGGGAGGGGTATGGCTACACCTTC.

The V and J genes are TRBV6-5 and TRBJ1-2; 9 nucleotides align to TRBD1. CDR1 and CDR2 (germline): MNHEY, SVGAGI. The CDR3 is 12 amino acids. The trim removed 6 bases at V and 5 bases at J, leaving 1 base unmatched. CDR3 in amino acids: CASSGTGYGYTF. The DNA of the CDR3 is TGTGCCAGCAGCGGGACAGGGTATGGCTACACCTTC.

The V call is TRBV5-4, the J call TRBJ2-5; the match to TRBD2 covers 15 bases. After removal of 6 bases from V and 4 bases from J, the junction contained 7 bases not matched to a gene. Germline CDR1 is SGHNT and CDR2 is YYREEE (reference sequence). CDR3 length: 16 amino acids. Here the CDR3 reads CASNPGTSGGTETQYF. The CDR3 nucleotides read TGTGCCAGCAACCCCGGGACTAGCGGGGGGACAGAGACCCAGTACTTC.

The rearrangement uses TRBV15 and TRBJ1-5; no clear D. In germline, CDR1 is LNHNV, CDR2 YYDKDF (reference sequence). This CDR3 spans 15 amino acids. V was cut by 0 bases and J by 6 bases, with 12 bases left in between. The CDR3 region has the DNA TGTGCCACCAGCAGAGAGTTCGGAGCGAGTCAGCCCCAGCATTTT. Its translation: CATSREFGASQPQHF.

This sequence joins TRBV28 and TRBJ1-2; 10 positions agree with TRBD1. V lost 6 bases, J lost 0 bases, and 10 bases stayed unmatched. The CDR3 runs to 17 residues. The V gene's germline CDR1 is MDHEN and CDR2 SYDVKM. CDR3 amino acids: CASSEPGQGLSNYGYTF. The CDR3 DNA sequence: TGTGCCAGCAGCGAGCCGGGACAGGGGCTTTCTAACTATGGCTACACCTTC.